The present T cell receptor beta chain was sequenced within a study of blood T cell repertoires in COVID-19. Study-level information: The samples span acute and convalescent COVID-19 from the United States, Italy and Spain. Nucleic acid was either cDNA or gDNA, and it came from T cells, B-cell-depleted T cells, or PBMCs.

In the study's own analysis: Using reference gene primer amplification, nucleated cell counts were estimated. This table comes from immunoSEQ multiplex PCR, and its TCRdb copy is limited to in-frame clones, with some not included. The V and J calls and the clone size are those of that table, but D and trimming were determined from the DNA. The sample includes 250,000 or so clones, 70% to 85% seen only once; the top ten take under 2%. Germline V gene sequence: CDR1 MNHEY, CDR2 SVGEGT. V shed 6 bases, J shed 0 bases, and the junction held 7 bases outside the gene matches. The CDR3 extends over 15 amino acids.

The chain is built from TRBV6-2 or TRBV6-3 and TRBJ1-1; 7 bases align to TRBD1. The sequencing sample was made of peripheral blood. The receptor's source is a woman aged 80 or over with acute or convalescent COVID-19. This chain's CDR3 is CASSRGQTMNTEAFF. CDR3 sequence (DNA): TGTGCCAGCAGCCGGGGACAGACCATGAACACTGAAGCTTTCTTT.